A single sample gave rise to the 18 T cell receptor beta chains below, sequenced in a study of T cells in Graves' hyperthyroidism and ophthalmopathy. The source material, RNA transcripts, was used to amplify TCR beta CDR3 regions. HTBI primers were employed in a first-round RT-PCR of the TCR CDR3. In TCRdb, the multiplex PCR reads were re-called with MiXCR into one record per CDR3 protein. The sample lists under 350,000 distinct CDR3 sequences; about a sixth were seen once. The specimen sequenced was blood. These receptors were taken from a woman in her sixties with Graves' ophthalmopathy.

The sample holds a few counts of this clonotype. The chain has TRBV27 and TRBJ1-5; D is unresolved. Looked up from germline, CDR1 is MNHEY and CDR2 is SMNVEV (reference sequence). V was trimmed by 2 bases and J by 2 bases, leaving 13 bases between them. CDR3 length: 16 residues. Here the CDR3 DNA reads TGTGCCAGCAGTTTAACGCTCCCCTTGGGCAATCAGCCCCAGCATTTT. Translated, it gives CASSLTLPLGNQPQHF.

The CDR3 reads CASSPHGARTGELFF. The CDR3 nucleotides read TGTGCCAGCTCACCACATGGGGCAAGGACCGGGGAGCTGTTTTTT. This sequence joins TRBV18 and TRBJ2-2; D is perhaps TRBD1 (5 bases). This CDR3 region has 15 residues. Germline values: CDR1 KGHSH, CDR2 LQKENI. Between the trimmed V and J ends, which lost 1 base and 5 bases, there was a span of 11 bases.

This clonotype was observed many times. The rearrangement joins TRBV7-2 to TRBJ2-2, with 9 bases lining up with TRBD1. V shed 6 bases and J 7 bases; nucleotides not matched to a gene: 9. The CDR3 totals 15 residues. Germline-derived CDR1 and CDR2 are SGHTA and FQGNSA. The CDR3 sequence: CASRRGQGVFGELFF. As DNA, the CDR3 is TGTGCCAGCAGAAGGGGACAGGGCGTATTCGGGGAGCTGTTTTTT. Complete variable domain (other parts from reference TRBV7-2 and TRBJ2-2): GAGVSQSPSNKVTEKGKDVELRCDPISGHTALYWYRQSLGQGLEFLIYFQGNSAPDKSGLPSDRFSAERTGGSVSTLTIQRTQQEDSAVYLCASRRGQGVFGELFFGEGSRLTVL.

The table lists this clonotype with many counts. The chain has TRBV6-1 and TRBJ1-2; 9 positions match TRBD1. This CDR3 has 15 residues. With V trimmed by 6 bases and J by 2 bases, 7 bases remained unmatched. CDR1 is MNHNS, CDR2 SASEGT, per germline. This chain's CDR3 is CASRERQGGNYGYTF. CDR3 bases: TGTGCCAGCAGGGAACGACAGGGGGGCAACTATGGCTACACCTTC.

This clonotype showed up many times. The V and J genes are TRBV7-3 and TRBJ2-3; weak D call: TRBD2 (5 bases). This CDR3 has 15 amino acids. Trimming shortened V by 0 bases and J by 4 bases, and 11 bases separated the two germline ends. Germline CDR1 reads SGHTA; CDR2 reads FQGTGA. DNA of the CDR3: TGTGCCAGCAGCTTAACCGGGGTTACGGCAGATACGCAGTATTTT. It translates to CASSLTGVTADTQYF.

This clonotype was found many times. This chain joins TRBV29-1 and TRBJ2-1, with 8 nucleotides matching TRBD1. The J segment lost 9 bases and the V segment lost 3 bases, leaving 4 bases of the junction unmatched. The CDR3 covers 12 residues. Germline V lookup: CDR1 SQVTM, CDR2 ANQGSEA. DNA for the CDR3: TGCAGCGTTGACCAGGGGGCGGCTGAGCAGTTCTTC. Protein: CSVDQGAAEQFF.

This clonotype was counted a few times. The chain joins TRBV6-1 to TRBJ2-2, with TRBD2 identical over 10 bases. Germline CDR1 is MNHNS and CDR2 is SASEGT. The V and J ends lost 8 bases and 0 bases, in that order; junction bases with no gene match: 24. This CDR3 comprises 22 residues. CDR3 sequence (DNA): TGTGCCAGCTCCACTACGGGGGGTCTAGCGGGAGTTAAAGGGGCGAACACCGGGGAGCTGTTTTTT. Translated, it gives CASSTTGGLAGVKGANTGELFF.

There are many counts of this clonotype. V is TRBV10-3 and J is TRBJ2-1; D might be TRBD1 (8 bases). The germline CDR1 and CDR2 sequences are ENHRY and SYGVKD. CDR3 length: 17 amino acids. Trimming left V 10 bases short and J 4 bases short, with 26 bases between. The CDR3, as DNA: TGTGCCACCAGGACAGGGCGGAACAGCGGGGCTTACAATGAGCAGTTCTTC. Its protein is CATRTGRNSGAYNEQFF.

This clonotype was counted many times. This chain connects TRBV6-1 to TRBJ2-7, with TRBD2 matching over 12 bases. Germline CDR1 MNHNS, CDR2 SASEGT. V was clipped by 7 bases and J by 2 bases; unmatched bases: 21. This CDR3 spans 20 amino acids. In nucleotides, the CDR3 is TGTGCCAGCATTTCCAAGGGGGGTGCTCTAGCGGGAGGGACGGCCTACGAGCAGTACTTC. Its protein is CASISKGGALAGGTAYEQYF.

The J gene is TRBJ1-2, the V gene TRBV28; no clear D. This CDR3 region has 17 residues. Trimming left V 7 bases short and J 2 bases short, with 23 bases between. CDR1 and CDR2 from the germline V gene are MDHEN and SYDVKM. The chain's CDR3 is CASNFGRLAGRNYGYTF. CDR3 in DNA: TGTGCCAGCAATTTTGGGCGCCTGGCAGGCCGAAACTATGGCTACACCTTC.

The chain carries TRBV6-2 or TRBV6-3 and TRBJ2-5; maybe TRBD2 (6 bases). The germline CDR1 and CDR2 sequences are MNHEY and SVGEGT. The CDR3 has 18 residues. Trimming pared 6 bases from V and 5 bases from J, leaving 28 bases between. The CDR3 DNA sequence: TGTGCCAGCAGCTTCCAGAGGAGGGTTGGTTTATCTGAGGAGACCCAGTACTTC. The encoded protein is CASSFQRRVGLSEETQYF.

The chain uses TRBV6-2 or TRBV6-3 and TRBJ2-7; D gene ambiguous. The CDR3 consists of 13 residues. The germline gives CDR1 MNHEY, CDR2 SVGEGT. Trimming cost V 2 bases and J 5 bases, with 10 bases left between them. In DNA, the CDR3 is TGTGCCAGCAGTTACAGCAGGATCCACGAGCAGTACTTC. Translating it yields CASSYSRIHEQYF.

This clonotype was found many times. The chain combines TRBV20-1 with TRBJ2-4; the D gene is possibly TRBD1 (5 bases). The CDR3 extends over 16 amino acids. Trimming left V 2 bases short and J 2 bases short, with 16 bases between. Germline CDR1 is DFQATT and CDR2 is SNEGSKA (reference sequence). CDR3 residues: CSARPPGLQTKNIQYF. The CDR3 coding sequence is TGCAGTGCTAGACCCCCAGGGCTGCAGACCAAAAACATTCAGTACTTC.

This clonotype was seen a few times. The gene calls are TRBV18 and TRBJ2-7, with 10 nucleotides matching TRBD1. V gave up 8 bases and J gave up 4 bases; unmatched junction bases: 11. Germline CDR1 KGHSH, CDR2 LQKENI. There are 15 residues in the CDR3. This chain's CDR3 is CASKDPGQGTYEQYF. Written as DNA, the CDR3 is TGTGCCAGCAAAGACCCGGGACAGGGGACATACGAGCAGTACTTC.

This clonotype has ten or more counts. The chain employs TRBV11-2 and TRBJ2-5; TRBD2 agrees at 11 bases. Germline CDR1 is SGHAT and CDR2 is FQNNGV. The CDR3 consists of 18 residues. The J segment lost 5 bases and the V segment lost 5 bases, leaving 16 bases of the junction unmatched. The CDR3 DNA reads as TGTGCCAGCAGCCGAACCTTAGCGGGGGGGTTCGGGGTGGAGACCCAGTACTTC. As protein: CASSRTLAGGFGVETQYF.

The chain couples TRBV10-1 to TRBJ2-7; D may correspond to TRBD1 or TRBD2 (5 bases each). The ends were cut back, 2 bases at V and 1 base at J, with 12 bases in the middle. From germline, CDR1 is WNHNN and CDR2 SYGVQD (reference sequence). The CDR3 has 15 amino acids. CDR3 sequence: CASSEGGWSSYEQYF. CDR3 DNA: TGCGCCAGCAGTGAGGGGGGATGGTCGTCCTACGAGCAGTACTTC.

This clonotype occurred a few times. The chain is built from TRBV5-1 and TRBJ2-7; D is perhaps TRBD1 (6 bases). The V end was cut by 5 bases, the J end by 2 bases, with 14 bases between. Germline V gene lookup returns CDR1 SGHRS and CDR2 YFSETQ. This CDR3 has 14 amino acids. Here the CDR3 reads CASRPITGTYEQYF. CDR3 sequence (DNA): TGCGCCAGCAGACCTATTACAGGGACCTACGAGCAGTACTTC.

The chain is built from TRBV7-6 and TRBJ2-7, with D possibly being TRBD1 or TRBD2 (5 bases each). Germline CDR1 and CDR2: SGHVS and FNYEAQ. V lost 5 bases, J lost 3 bases, and 17 bases lay in between. The CDR3 consists of 15 residues. The CDR3 is CASSPLGTSHYEQYF. As DNA, the CDR3 is TGTGCCAGCAGCCCGCTCGGGACCTCCCACTACGAGCAGTACTTC.